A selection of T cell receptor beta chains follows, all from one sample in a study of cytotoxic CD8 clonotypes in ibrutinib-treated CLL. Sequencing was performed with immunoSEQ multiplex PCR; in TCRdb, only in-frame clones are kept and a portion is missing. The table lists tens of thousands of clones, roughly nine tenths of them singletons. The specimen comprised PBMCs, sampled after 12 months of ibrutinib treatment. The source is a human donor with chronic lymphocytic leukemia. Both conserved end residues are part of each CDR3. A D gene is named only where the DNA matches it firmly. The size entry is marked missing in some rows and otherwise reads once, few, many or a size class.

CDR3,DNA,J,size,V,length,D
CASSRTAPDNEQFF,TGTGCCAGTAGCCGGACAGCCCCGGACAATGAGCAGTTCTTC,TRBJ2-1,-,TRBV19,14,-
CASSETTGQETQYF,TGCGCCAGCAGTGAAACGACAGGGCAAGAGACCCAGTACTTC,TRBJ2-5,once,TRBV10-1,14,TRBD1
CASSLPPSYNEQFF,TGTGCCAGCAGTTTACCCCCCTCCTACAATGAGCAGTTCTTC,TRBJ2-1,-,TRBV28,14,-
CASRDRVSYEQYF,TGTGCCAGCAGGGACAGGGTCTCCTACGAGCAGTACTTC,TRBJ2-7,-,TRBV25-1,13,TRBD1
CASGTGNTEAFF,TGTGCTAGTGGCACAGGGAACACTGAAGCTTTCTTT,TRBJ1-1,few,TRBV12-5,12,-
CASSLVRDGLFF,TGTGCCAGCAGCTTGGTGAGGGACGGACTGTTTTTT,TRBJ1-4,-,TRBV5-8,12,-
CASSMIGANTGELFF,TGTGCCAGTAGTATGATCGGGGCAAACACCGGGGAGCTGTTTTTT,TRBJ2-2,-,TRBV19,15,-
CASSPGTSGHTDTQYF,TGTGCCAGCTCACCCGGGACTAGCGGCCACACAGATACGCAGTATTTT,TRBJ2-3,-,TRBV18,16,TRBD2
CASTDEDTEAFF,TGTGCCAGCACAGATGAAGACACTGAAGCTTTCTTT,TRBJ1-1,-,TRBV27,12,-
CAGGGAQILTGNTIYF,TGTGCAGGCGGAGGGGCCCAGATTCTAACTGGAAACACCATATATTTT,TRBJ1-3,-,TRBV2,16,-
CASSESFLGQGNMRITEAFF,TGTGCCAGCAGTGAAAGTTTTTTAGGACAGGGTAATATGAGAATCACTGAAGCTTTCTTT,TRBJ1-1,-,TRBV6-1,20,TRBD1
CASNMGGDQETQYF,TGTGCCAGCAACATGGGAGGGGACCAAGAGACCCAGTACTTC,TRBJ2-5,-,TRBV6-5,14,TRBD2
CASRSSCTWTSGSNEQFF,TGTGCAAGTCGCTCAAGTTGTACCTGGACTAGCGGGAGCAATGAGCAGTTCTTC,TRBJ2-1,-,TRBV12-2,18,-
CASSSPRASVYEQFF,TGTGCCAGCAGCTCCCCAAGGGCGAGTGTCTATGAGCAGTTCTTC,TRBJ2-1,-,TRBV5-6,15,-
CTSSHWEAYNEQFF,TGCACCAGCAGCCACTGGGAGGCCTACAATGAGCAGTTCTTC,TRBJ2-1,-,TRBV1,14,-
CASSQPGQGNYGYTF,TGTGCCAGCAGCCAACCGGGACAGGGGAACTATGGCTACACCTTC,TRBJ1-2,-,TRBV7-2,15,TRBD1
CASSYSTGFGELFF,TGTGCCAGCAGTTACTCGACGGGCTTCGGGGAGCTGTTTTTT,TRBJ2-2,-,TRBV6-5,14,-
CASGGRSAEGYGYTF,TGCGCCAGCGGGGGAAGATCAGCAGAAGGGTATGGCTACACCTTC,TRBJ1-2,-,TRBV10-2,15,-
CASSPGSGRYNSYEQYF,TGTGCCAGCAGCCCCGGTAGCGGGAGGTACAACTCCTACGAGCAGTACTTC,TRBJ2-7,-,TRBV7-9,17,TRBD2
CAISESIVGSINEQFF,TGTGCCATCAGTGAGTCGATAGTCGGGAGTATTAATGAGCAGTTCTTC,TRBJ2-1,-,TRBV10-3,16,-
CAGQGIGENTEAFF,TGTGCCGGACAGGGGATAGGTGAGAACACTGAAGCTTTCTTT,TRBJ1-1,-,TRBV7-9,14,TRBD1
CASSLVEEAFF,TGTGCCAGCAGCTTAGTAGAAGAAGCTTTCTTT,TRBJ1-1,-,TRBV7-9,11,-
CASSWVDRDLSGNTIYF,TGTGCCAGCAGCTGGGTCGACAGGGACTTATCTGGAAACACCATATATTTT,TRBJ1-3,few,TRBV5-5,17,TRBD1
CASSYERSTDTQYF,TGCGCCAGCAGTTACGAACGGAGCACAGATACGCAGTATTTT,TRBJ2-3,-,TRBV10-1,14,-
CASKQGHQPQHF,TGTGCCAGTAAGCAGGGGCATCAGCCCCAGCATTTT,TRBJ1-5,-,TRBV19,12,-
CASSLLAGGTNEQFF,TGCGCCAGCAGCCTGCTAGCGGGAGGGACGAATGAGCAGTTCTTC,TRBJ2-1,-,TRBV5-1,15,TRBD2
CASFRDRGFEQYF,TGTGCCAGTTTCCGGGACAGGGGGTTCGAGCAGTACTTC,TRBJ2-7,once,TRBV28,13,TRBD1
CASSPGGTSEQYF,TGTGCCAGCAGCCCCGGGGGCACTTCCGAGCAGTACTTC,TRBJ2-7,-,TRBV7-3,13,-
CASSFYPSGRAGNEQFF,TGTGCCAGCAGTTTCTACCCTAGCGGGAGGGCCGGGAATGAGCAGTTCTTC,TRBJ2-1,-,TRBV27,17,TRBD2
CASSWTTNTGELFF,TGTGCCAGCTCCTGGACCACGAACACCGGGGAGCTGTTTTTT,TRBJ2-2,once,TRBV19,14,-
CSVLTTGGTDTQYF,TGCAGCGTACTTACGACAGGGGGCACAGATACGCAGTATTTT,TRBJ2-3,-,TRBV29-1,14,TRBD1
CASTHLQGGNDEQYF,TGTGCCAGCACCCATCTACAGGGAGGGAATGACGAGCAGTACTTC,TRBJ2-7,-,TRBV27,15,-
CASSSGPGQGAYEQYF,TGTGCCAGCAGTTCGGGTCCGGGACAGGGGGCTTACGAGCAGTACTTC,TRBJ2-7,-,TRBV27,16,TRBD1
CASSSGWNTEAFF,TGTGCCAGCAGTTCCGGCTGGAACACTGAAGCTTTCTTT,TRBJ1-1,-,TRBV6-6,13,-
CASSLALSGGSYEQYF,TGTGCCAGCAGCTTAGCTCTATCCGGGGGCTCCTACGAGCAGTACTTC,TRBJ2-7,-,TRBV7-2,16,-
CASSQGGGLQETQYF,TGTGCCAGCAGCCAGGGGGGAGGGCTCCAAGAGACCCAGTACTTC,TRBJ2-5,-,TRBV4-2,15,TRBD2
CASSPSRGQGSNQPQHF,TGTGCCAGTAGTCCCTCCAGGGGACAGGGATCAAATCAGCCCCAGCATTTT,TRBJ1-5,-,TRBV19,17,TRBD1
CASSWGQGVGGYTF,TGTGCCAGCAGTTGGGGACAGGGGGTTGGTGGCTACACCTTC,TRBJ1-2,-,TRBV27,14,TRBD1
CASSPAPSSYNEQFF,TGTGCCAGCAGTCCGGCTCCAAGCTCCTACAATGAGCAGTTCTTC,TRBJ2-1,few,TRBV7-2,15,-
CASSLAFSSGTGIRGTQYF,TGCGCCAGCAGCTTGGCCTTCTCGTCCGGGACAGGGATAAGGGGGACCCAGTACTTC,TRBJ2-5,-,TRBV5-1,19,TRBD1
CASSDGFRMTQYF,TGTGCCAGTAGTGATGGCTTTAGAATGACCCAGTACTTC,TRBJ2-5,-,TRBV19,13,-
CASSPADRGHEQYF,TGTGCCAGCTCACCAGCCGACAGGGGCCACGAGCAGTACTTC,TRBJ2-7,-,TRBV18,14,TRBD1
CASVRSSTDTQYF,TGTGCCAGCGTTCGGTCTAGCACAGATACGCAGTATTTT,TRBJ2-3,-,TRBV28,13,-
CASSWTSGYNEQFF,TGTGCCAGCAGCTGGACTAGCGGGTACAATGAGCAGTTCTTC,TRBJ2-1,-,TRBV13,14,TRBD2
CASSHTVEVSHQAQHF,TGCGCCAGCAGCCACACGGTAGAGGTATCTCATCAGGCCCAGCATTTT,TRBJ1-5,-,TRBV4-1,16,-
CASSLGTGGILREQFF,TGTGCCAGCAGTTTAGGGACAGGGGGGATACTTCGTGAGCAGTTCTTC,TRBJ2-1,once,TRBV6-6,16,TRBD1
CAWILVQGDGYTF,TGTGCCTGGATATTGGTCCAGGGAGATGGCTACACCTTC,TRBJ1-2,once,TRBV30,13,-
CASSFRDTSTDTQYF,TGTGCCAGCAGCTTCCGGGACACAAGCACAGATACGCAGTATTTT,TRBJ2-3,-,TRBV7-8,15,-
CASSQDDQGGGYTF,TGTGCCAGCAGCCAAGACGATCAAGGGGGTGGCTACACCTTC,TRBJ1-2,-,TRBV4-2,14,-
CASSQDRLPLGELFF,TGCGCCAGCAGCCAAGACCGCCTCCCACTCGGGGAGCTGTTTTTT,TRBJ2-2,few,TRBV4-1,15,-
CASSIERLAGGVAEQFF,TGTGCCAGTAGTATCGAGAGACTAGCGGGAGGGGTGGCTGAGCAGTTCTTC,TRBJ2-1,-,TRBV19,17,TRBD2
CASSYGRVMFLEGYTF,TGTGCCAGCAGTTATGGCAGGGTTATGTTCCTGGAGGGCTACACCTTC,TRBJ1-2,-,TRBV6-5,16,-
CASSDGVGLAGDTQYF,TGTGCCAGCAGTGACGGCGTGGGACTAGCGGGGGATACGCAGTATTTT,TRBJ2-3,-,TRBV6-4,16,TRBD2
CASSNKAGCEKLFF,TGTGCCAGCAGCAACAAAGCAGGGTGTGAAAAACTGTTTTTT,TRBJ1-4,-,TRBV21-1,14,-
CASSAEGQGAGNTIYF,TGTGCCAGCAGCGCCGAGGGGCAGGGGGCTGGAAACACCATATATTTT,TRBJ1-3,once,TRBV9,16,TRBD1
CASTLSAGLSYEQYF,TGTGCCAGCACCCTATCGGCAGGGTTATCCTACGAGCAGTACTTC,TRBJ2-7,-,TRBV6-1,15,-
CASSLGAYEQYF,TGTGCCAGCAGCTTAGGCGCCTACGAGCAGTACTTC,TRBJ2-7,few,TRBV11-3,12,-
CASSYDTEAFF,TGTGCCAGCAGTTATGACACTGAAGCTTTCTTT,TRBJ1-1,-,TRBV6-6,11,-
CASSLRHFYEQYF,TGTGCCAGCAGCTTAAGGCACTTCTACGAGCAGTACTTC,TRBJ2-7,-,TRBV7-2,13,-